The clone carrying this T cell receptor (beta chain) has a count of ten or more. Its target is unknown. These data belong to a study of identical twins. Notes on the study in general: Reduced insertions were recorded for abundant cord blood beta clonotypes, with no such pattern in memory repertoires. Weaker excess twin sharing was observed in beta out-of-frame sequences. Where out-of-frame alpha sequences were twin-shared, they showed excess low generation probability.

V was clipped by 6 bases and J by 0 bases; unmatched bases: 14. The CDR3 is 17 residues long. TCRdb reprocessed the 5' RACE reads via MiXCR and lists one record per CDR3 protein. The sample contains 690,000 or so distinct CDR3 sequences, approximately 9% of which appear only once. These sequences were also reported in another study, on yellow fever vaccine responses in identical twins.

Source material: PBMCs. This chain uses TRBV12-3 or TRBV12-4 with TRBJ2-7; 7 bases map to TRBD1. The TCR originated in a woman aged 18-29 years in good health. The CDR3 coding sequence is TGTGCCAGCAGCCCTCCCTCCGGGGACAGCATCTCCTACGAGCAGTACTTC. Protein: CASSPPSGDSISYEQYF.